The next 8 T cell receptor beta chains were all read from a single sample in a study of technical replicates of blood from several donors. Using immunoSEQ multiplex PCR, the repertoire was profiled, and TCRdb retains in-frame clones only, with some absent. This sample yields tens of thousands of clones, of which over 95% are seen a single time; around 0.24% belongs to the top ten. Material for sequencing was T cells isolated from PBMCs. Receptor source: a human donor in good health.

This sequence joins TRBV25-1 and TRBJ2-2; 7 positions match TRBD2. The germline V gene encodes CDR1 MGHDK and CDR2 SYGVNS. V was pared by 5 bases and J by 1 base, with 10 bases of the junction left unmatched. The CDR3 runs to 17 residues. CDR3 in DNA: TGTGCCAGCAGTAAAGGATCCGGCGGGAGGAACACCGGGGAGCTGTTTTTT. It encodes CASSKGSGGRNTGELFF.

This clone was found once. The chain carries TRBV6-5 and TRBJ1-2, with 8 bases aligning to TRBD1. The CDR3 contains 12 residues. Trimming removed 7 bases from V and 7 bases from J; junction bases left unmatched: 5. CDR1 and CDR2 from the germline V gene are MNHEY and SVGAGI. CDR3: CASNTGGSGYTF. CDR3 DNA: TGTGCCAGCAACACAGGGGGGTCTGGCTACACCTTC.

The V gene is TRBV5-1, the J gene TRBJ2-3; TRBD1 matches at 8 bases. V shed 6 bases, J shed 0 bases, and the junction held 27 bases outside the gene matches. The CDR3 length is 22 residues. CDR1 SGHRS and CDR2 YFSETQ come from the germline V gene. CDR3 sequence: CASTTRLGDRLGRGESTDTQYF. In DNA, the CDR3 is TGCGCCAGCACCACCCGGCTCGGGGACAGGTTAGGTAGGGGAGAGAGCACAGATACGCAGTATTTT.

Only a few counts were recorded for this clone. The chain uses TRBV28 and TRBJ1-1; possibly TRBD1 for D (5 bases). V was trimmed by 2 bases and J by 3 bases, leaving 13 bases between them. There are 15 residues in the CDR3. Germline CDR1 reads MDHEN; CDR2 reads SYDVKM. The chain's CDR3 is CASSLTGGGYTEAFF. CDR3 nucleotide sequence: TGTGCCAGCAGTTTAACGGGGGGAGGTTACACTGAAGCTTTCTTT.

The chain employs TRBV19 and TRBJ2-2, with 7 bases fitting TRBD2. Germline assignment: CDR1 LNHDA and CDR2 SQIVND (reference sequence). Unmatched junction bases numbered 6, after V lost 6 bases and J lost 5 bases. The CDR3 loop spans 14 amino acids. The CDR3 nucleotides read TGTGCCAGTAGCGCGGTGGGGGGGACCGGGGAGCTGTTTTTT. This translates into CASSAVGGTGELFF.

The chain has TRBV5-1 and TRBJ2-1, with 9 bases aligning to TRBD1. There are 16 residues in the CDR3. Germline V gives CDR1 SGHRS, CDR2 YFSETQ. V lost 0 bases to trimming and J lost 8 bases; unmatched junction nucleotides: 9. The DNA for the CDR3 is TGCGCCAGCAGCTTGGGACCGGGACAGGGTAGCGATGAGCAGTTCTTC. It encodes CASSLGPGQGSDEQFF.

The chain uses TRBV19 and TRBJ2-4, with 11 bases matching TRBD1. Germline loops: CDR1 LNHDA, CDR2 SQIVND (reference sequence). The CDR3 runs 17 residues. V shed 7 bases and J 6 bases; nucleotides not matched to a gene: 14. The CDR3 DNA is TGTGCCAGTAAAGATCGGACAGGGGGCGATAGGGCAAACATTCAGTACTTC. It encodes CASKDRTGGDRANIQYF.

The rearrangement links TRBV6-1 to TRBJ1-2; tentative D call: TRBD1 (5 bases). Germline assignment: CDR1 MNHNS and CDR2 SASEGT. V was clipped by 4 bases and J by 3 bases, with 12 bases between them. The CDR3 consists of 14 residues. Here the CDR3 reads CASSVMTADYGYTF. The CDR3 DNA reads TGTGCCAGCAGTGTTATGACAGCAGACTATGGCTACACCTTC.